The text below deals with one T cell receptor (beta chain). Antigen specificity is unknown. The record originates from a study of T cell responses to AZD1222 COVID-19 vaccine. General study results and limits: Spike-specific TCR breadth rose after two AZD1222 doses, and depth rose as well. A reported finding is that nearly half of spike-specific TCRs target unmutated variant regions.

Assay used: immunoSEQ multiplex PCR; TCRdb lists only in-frame clones, some missing. The table shows over 120,000 clones, with 92% occurring only once. Germline V gene sequence: CDR1 SGHDN, CDR2 FVKESK. This CDR3 region has 17 residues. The V segment lost 4 bases and the J segment 5 bases; nucleotides outside the gene matches: 16. V usage is TRBV14 and J usage is TRBJ1-1, with 7 bases identical to TRBD1. The source material was peripheral blood, sampled on day 0 of AZD1222 vaccination. This TCR was sampled from an adult in good health. DNA for the CDR3: TGTGCCAGCAGCCCCCGAACAGGGGTTCGCTTTTCTACTGAAGCTTTCTTT. This encodes CASSPRTGVRFSTEAFF.